Reported below is one T cell receptor beta chain. The antigen is not known. Clones were sequenced by immunoSEQ multiplex PCR, and TCRdb holds only the in-frame ones, with some missing. The table shows about 150,000 clones, with roughly nine tenths occurring only once. This entry belongs to a study of T cell responses to AZD1222 COVID-19 vaccine. Study findings and constraints: It was only 6 or 7 AZD1222 recipients who were seropositive at baseline. Across spike, vaccine-associated CD4 TCRs were found, dominant at 160-218 and 743-854. White British ancestry dominated among donors, who included more females, and clonal diversity was possibly underestimated.

Germline lookup yields CDR1 LNHDA and CDR2 SQIVND (reference sequence). Trimming removed 1 base from V and 7 bases from J, with 9 bases in between. The CDR3 covers 13 residues. This sequence joins TRBV19 and TRBJ2-3; tentatively, D is TRBD1 (6 bases). The sequenced sample was peripheral blood, obtained on day 0 of AZD1222 vaccination. This receptor was identified in an adult in good health. Written as DNA, the CDR3 is TGTGCCAGTAGTATAGGGACAGATAATACGCAGTATTTT. This gives the protein CASSIGTDNTQYF.